The present T cell receptor beta chain was sequenced within a study of cytomegalovirus exposure and HLA in healthy donors. The study, taken as a whole, reports: The study assumed roughly uniform donor sequencing depth for presence/absence analyses. TCR beta sequences numbering 15,000 to 20,000 were associated with HLA alleles at 0.05 false discovery rate in a later analysis.

CDR1 LGHNT and CDR2 FRNRAP come from the germline V gene. Trimming took off 4 bases at V and 4 bases at J, with 8 bases between the two ends. This CDR3 comprises 12 residues. PCR employed 60 Vbeta and 13 Jbeta primers. Here immunoSEQ multiplex PCR was the method, and the copy in TCRdb shows in-frame clones only, minus some. This sample yields about 97,000 clones, of which around 75% are seen a single time; over 9.5% belongs to the top ten. As to this clone: Its antigen remains unknown.

The TCR originated in a middle-aged man in good health and CMV-seronegative. This sequence joins TRBV12-5 and TRBJ2-7; TRBD1 is a possible D gene (6 bases). Sequencing was performed on PBMCs. This chain's CDR3 is CASGSDSYEQYF. The CDR3 DNA reads as TGTGCTAGTGGTTCGGACAGTTACGAGCAGTACTTC. The whole variable domain, remainder taken from reference TRBV12-5 and TRBJ2-7, is DARVTQTPRHKVTEMGQEVTMRCQPILGHNTVFWYRQTMMQGLELLAYFRNRAPLDDSGMPKDRFSAEMPDATLATLKIQPSEPRDSAVYFCASGSDSYEQYFGPGTRLTVT.